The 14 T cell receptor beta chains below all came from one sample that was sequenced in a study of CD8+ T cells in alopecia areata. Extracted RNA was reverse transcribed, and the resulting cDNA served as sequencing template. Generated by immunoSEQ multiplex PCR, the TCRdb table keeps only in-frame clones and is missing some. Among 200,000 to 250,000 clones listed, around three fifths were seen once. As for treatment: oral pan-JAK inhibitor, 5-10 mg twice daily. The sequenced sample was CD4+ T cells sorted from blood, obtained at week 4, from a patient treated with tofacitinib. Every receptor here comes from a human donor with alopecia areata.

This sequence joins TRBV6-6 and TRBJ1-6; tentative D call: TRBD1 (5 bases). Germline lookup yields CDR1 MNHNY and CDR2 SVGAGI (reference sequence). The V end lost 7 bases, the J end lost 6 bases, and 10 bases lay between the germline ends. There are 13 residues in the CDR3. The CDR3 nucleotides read TGTGCCAGCACAGGGCTGGGTAATTCACCCCTCCACTTT. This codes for CASTGLGNSPLHF.

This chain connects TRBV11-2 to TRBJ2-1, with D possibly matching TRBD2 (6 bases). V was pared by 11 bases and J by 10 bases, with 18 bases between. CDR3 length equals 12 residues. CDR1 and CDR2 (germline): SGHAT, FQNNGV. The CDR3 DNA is TGTGCCCTGTCCGGCGGGACTCCCGAGCAGTTCTTC. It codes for CALSGGTPEQFF.

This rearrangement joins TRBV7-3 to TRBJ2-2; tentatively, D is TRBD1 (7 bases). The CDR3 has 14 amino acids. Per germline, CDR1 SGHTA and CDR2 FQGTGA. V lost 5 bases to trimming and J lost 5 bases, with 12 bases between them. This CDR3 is CASSPQGGTGELFF. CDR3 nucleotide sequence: TGTGCCAGCAGCCCCCAGGGGGGTACCGGGGAGCTGTTTTTT.

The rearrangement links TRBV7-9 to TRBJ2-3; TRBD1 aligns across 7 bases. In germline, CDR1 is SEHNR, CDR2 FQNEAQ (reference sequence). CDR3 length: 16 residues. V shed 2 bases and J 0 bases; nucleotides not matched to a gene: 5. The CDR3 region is CASSLPGQASTDTQYF. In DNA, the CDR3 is TGTGCCAGCAGCTTACCAGGACAGGCTAGCACAGATACGCAGTATTTT.

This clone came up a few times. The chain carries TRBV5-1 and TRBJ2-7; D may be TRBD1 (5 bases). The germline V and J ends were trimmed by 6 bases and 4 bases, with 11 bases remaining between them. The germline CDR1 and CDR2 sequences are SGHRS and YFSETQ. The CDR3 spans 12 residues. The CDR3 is CASTLAGYEQYF. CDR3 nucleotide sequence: TGCGCCAGCACCCTTGCAGGGTACGAGCAGTACTTC.

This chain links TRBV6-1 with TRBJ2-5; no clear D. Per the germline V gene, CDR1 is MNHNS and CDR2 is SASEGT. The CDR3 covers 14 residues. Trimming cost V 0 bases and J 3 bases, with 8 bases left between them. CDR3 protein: CASSEAGREETQYF. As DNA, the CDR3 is TGTGCCAGCAGTGAAGCCGGCCGGGAAGAGACCCAGTACTTC.

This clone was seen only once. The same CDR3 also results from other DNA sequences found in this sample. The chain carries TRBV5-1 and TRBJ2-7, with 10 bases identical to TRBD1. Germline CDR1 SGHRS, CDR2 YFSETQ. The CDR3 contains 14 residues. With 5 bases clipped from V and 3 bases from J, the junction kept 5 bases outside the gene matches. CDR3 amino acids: CASSSGTGDYEQYF. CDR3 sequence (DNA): TGCGCCAGCAGTTCCGGGACAGGGGACTACGAGCAGTACTTC.

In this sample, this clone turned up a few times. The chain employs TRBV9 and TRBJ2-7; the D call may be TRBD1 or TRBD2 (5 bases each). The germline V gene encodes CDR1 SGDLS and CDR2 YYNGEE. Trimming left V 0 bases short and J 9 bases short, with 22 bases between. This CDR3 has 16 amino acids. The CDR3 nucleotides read TGTGCCAGCAGCGTAGCTACCGGGGACGCTCCGTGGGGGCAGTACTTC. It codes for CASSVATGDAPWGQYF.

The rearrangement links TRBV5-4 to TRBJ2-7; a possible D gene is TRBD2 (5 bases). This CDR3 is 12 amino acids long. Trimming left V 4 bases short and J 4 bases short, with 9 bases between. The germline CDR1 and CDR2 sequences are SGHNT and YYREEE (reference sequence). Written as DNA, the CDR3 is TGTGCCAGCAGCCCCACGGGATACGAGCAGTACTTC. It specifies CASSPTGYEQYF.

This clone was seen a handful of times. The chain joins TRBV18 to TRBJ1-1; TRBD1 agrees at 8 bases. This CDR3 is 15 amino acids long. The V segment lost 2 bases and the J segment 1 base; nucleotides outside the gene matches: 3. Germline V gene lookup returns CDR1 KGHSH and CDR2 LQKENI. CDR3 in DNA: TGTGCCAGCTCACCAAAACAGGGGGGGAACACTGAAGCTTTCTTT. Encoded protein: CASSPKQGGNTEAFF.

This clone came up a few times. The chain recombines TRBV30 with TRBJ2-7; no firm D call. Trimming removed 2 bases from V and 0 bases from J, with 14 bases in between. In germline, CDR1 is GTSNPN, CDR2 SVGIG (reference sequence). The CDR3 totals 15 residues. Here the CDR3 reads CAWSKKGIGSYEQYF. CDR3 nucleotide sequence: TGTGCCTGGAGTAAAAAGGGCATCGGCTCCTACGAGCAGTACTTC.

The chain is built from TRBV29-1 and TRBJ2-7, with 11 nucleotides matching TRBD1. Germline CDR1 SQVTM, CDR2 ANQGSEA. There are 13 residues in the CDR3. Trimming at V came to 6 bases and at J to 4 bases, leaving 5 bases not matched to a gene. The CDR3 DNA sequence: TGCAGCGTACGGGGACAGGGGGGATACGAGCAGTACTTC. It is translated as CSVRGQGGYEQYF.

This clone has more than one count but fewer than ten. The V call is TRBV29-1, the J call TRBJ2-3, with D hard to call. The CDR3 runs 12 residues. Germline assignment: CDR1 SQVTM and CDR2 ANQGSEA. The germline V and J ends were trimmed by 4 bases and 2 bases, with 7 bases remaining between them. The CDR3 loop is CSVVQSTDTQYF. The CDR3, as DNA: TGCAGCGTTGTTCAGTCCACAGATACGCAGTATTTT.

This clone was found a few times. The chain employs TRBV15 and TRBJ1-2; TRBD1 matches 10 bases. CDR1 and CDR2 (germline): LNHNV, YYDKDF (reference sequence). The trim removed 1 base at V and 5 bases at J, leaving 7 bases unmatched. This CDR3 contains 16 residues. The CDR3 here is CATSRGGTGVTYGYTF. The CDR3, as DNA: TGTGCCACCAGCAGAGGTGGGACAGGGGTTACATATGGCTACACCTTC.